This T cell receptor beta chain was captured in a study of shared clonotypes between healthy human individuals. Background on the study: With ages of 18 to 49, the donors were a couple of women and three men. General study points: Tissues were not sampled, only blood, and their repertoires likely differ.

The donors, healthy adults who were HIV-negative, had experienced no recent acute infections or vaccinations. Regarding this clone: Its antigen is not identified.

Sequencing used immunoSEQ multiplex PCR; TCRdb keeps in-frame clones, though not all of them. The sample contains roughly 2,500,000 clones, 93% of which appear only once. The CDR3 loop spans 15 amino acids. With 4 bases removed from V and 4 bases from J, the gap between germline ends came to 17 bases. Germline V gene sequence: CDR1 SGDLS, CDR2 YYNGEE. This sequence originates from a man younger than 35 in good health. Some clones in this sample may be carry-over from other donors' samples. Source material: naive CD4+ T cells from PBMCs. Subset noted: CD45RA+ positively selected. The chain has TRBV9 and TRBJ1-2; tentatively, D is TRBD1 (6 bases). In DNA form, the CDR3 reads TGTGCCAGCAGCCAACTAACAGGGATGAGCTATGGCTACACCTTC. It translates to CASSQLTGMSYGYTF.